One T cell receptor (beta chain) is described in this entry. The sample comes from a study of blood T cell repertoires in COVID-19. TCRdb's table, derived via immunoSEQ multiplex PCR, lists solely in-frame clones and lacks some. The sample lists approximately 350,000 clones, 85% to 90% occurring once. This CDR3 spans 17 amino acids. V gave up 2 bases and J gave up 6 bases; unmatched junction bases: 12. Germline V gene lookup returns CDR1 LGHNT and CDR2 FRNRAP. This chain connects TRBV12-5 to TRBJ2-2; 7 bases agree with TRBD2. This receptor was identified in a woman in her 50s with COVID-19, enrolled during active disease. The sample taken for sequencing was peripheral blood. DNA of the CDR3: TGTGCTAGTGGTTTGATCACAGTGGGAGGGATTCCCGGGGAGCTGTTTTTT. Translation gives CASGLITVGGIPGELFF.